The rows below give T cell receptor beta chains drawn from one sample of a study of T cell responses to AZD1222 COVID-19 vaccine. The table came from immunoSEQ multiplex PCR; TCRdb's copy has only in-frame clones and leaves some out. The sample has more than 95,000 clones; 70% to 90% are singletons. This material consisted of peripheral blood, taken on day 0 of MenACWY control vaccination. The receptors derive from an adult in good health. CDR3s include the opening cysteine and the closing phenylalanine or tryptophan. Each record gives: J gene, V gene, clone size, D gene, CDR3 protein, CDR3 DNA. A D gene is named only where the DNA matches it firmly. Some rows have no size entry. The others give once, few or many, or a class for an expanded clone.

>TRBJ2-7|TRBV5-6|.|.
CASSFGRYEQYF
TGTGCCAGCAGCTTTGGGAGGTACGAGCAGTACTTC
>TRBJ1-1|TRBV28|.|.
CASSLSGAGVHTEAFF
TGTGCCAGCAGTTTATCAGGGGCAGGGGTGCACACTGAAGCTTTCTTT
>TRBJ2-5|TRBV6-5|.|.
CASSWTGRQETQYF
TGTGCCAGCAGTTGGACCGGGAGACAAGAGACCCAGTACTTC
>TRBJ2-5|TRBV7-9|.|.
CASSFLETQYF
TGTGCCAGCAGCTTTCTTGAGACCCAGTACTTC
>TRBJ2-1|TRBV5-1|.|.
CASSLAFVNEQFF
TGCGCCAGCAGCTTGGCCTTCGTCAATGAGCAGTTCTTC
>TRBJ2-2|TRBV7-2|.|.
CASSSGQNTGELFF
TGTGCCAGCAGTTCGGGACAGAACACCGGGGAGCTGTTTTTT
>TRBJ2-1|TRBV3-1/TRBV3-2|few|TRBD2
CASSRHQGLAGGVNEQFF
TGTGCCAGCAGCCGACATCAGGGACTAGCGGGGGGGGTCAATGAGCAGTTCTTC
>TRBJ1-5|TRBV6-1|.|.
CASSEVGKLNQPQHF
TGTGCCAGCAGTGAGGTGGGCAAACTCAATCAGCCCCAGCATTTT
>TRBJ1-4|TRBV18|.|TRBD1
CASSRDSNEKLFF
TGTGCCAGCTCCCGGGACAGCAATGAAAAACTGTTTTTT
>TRBJ1-2|TRBV7-9|few|.
CASSLEGYGYTF
TGTGCCAGCAGCTTAGAGGGCTATGGCTACACCTTC
>TRBJ1-5|TRBV5-3|once|.
CARSFYRGHWLDQPQHF
TGTGCCAGAAGCTTCTACCGCGGACACTGGTTGGATCAGCCCCAGCATTTT
>TRBJ1-2|TRBV5-4|.|.
CASSLGGFNYGYTF
TGTGCCAGCAGCTTGGGCGGTTTTAACTATGGCTACACCTTC
>TRBJ2-2|TRBV10-1|once|.
CASSTGNTGELFF
TGCGCCAGCAGTACAGGGAACACCGGGGAGCTGTTTTTT
>TRBJ2-2|TRBV5-6|.|TRBD1
CASSLVRTGGSGTGELFF
TGTGCCAGCAGCTTGGTGAGGACAGGGGGCTCGGGTACCGGGGAGCTGTTTTTT
>TRBJ2-3|TRBV27|.|.
CASSFRGVYTDTQYF
TGTGCCAGCAGCTTCAGGGGGGTCTACACAGATACGCAGTATTTT
>TRBJ2-1|TRBV2|.|TRBD2
CASSELAGGVDEQFF
TGTGCCAGCAGTGAACTAGCGGGGGGAGTCGATGAGCAGTTCTTC
>TRBJ1-2|TRBV19|.|.
CASSIDPFLIGDGYTF
TGTGCCAGTAGTATAGACCCCTTTCTGATTGGAGATGGCTACACCTTC
>TRBJ1-6|TRBV21-1|.|.
CASSGGVSNSPLHF
TGTGCCAGCAGCGGTGGTGTTTCTAATTCACCCCTCCACTTT